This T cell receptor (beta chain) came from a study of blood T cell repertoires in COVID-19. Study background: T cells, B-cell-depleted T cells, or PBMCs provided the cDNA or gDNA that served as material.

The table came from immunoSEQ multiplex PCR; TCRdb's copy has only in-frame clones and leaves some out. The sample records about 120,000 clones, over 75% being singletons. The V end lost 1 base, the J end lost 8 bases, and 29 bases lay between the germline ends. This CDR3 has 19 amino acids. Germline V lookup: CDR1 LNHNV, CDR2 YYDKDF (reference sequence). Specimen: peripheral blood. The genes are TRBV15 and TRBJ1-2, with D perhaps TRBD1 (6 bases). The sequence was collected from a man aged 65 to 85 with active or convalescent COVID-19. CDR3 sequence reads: CATSRVLGANSNPLAGYTF. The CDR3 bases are TGTGCCACCAGCAGAGTTCTGGGGGCGAATTCGAACCCTTTGGCAGGCTACACCTTC.